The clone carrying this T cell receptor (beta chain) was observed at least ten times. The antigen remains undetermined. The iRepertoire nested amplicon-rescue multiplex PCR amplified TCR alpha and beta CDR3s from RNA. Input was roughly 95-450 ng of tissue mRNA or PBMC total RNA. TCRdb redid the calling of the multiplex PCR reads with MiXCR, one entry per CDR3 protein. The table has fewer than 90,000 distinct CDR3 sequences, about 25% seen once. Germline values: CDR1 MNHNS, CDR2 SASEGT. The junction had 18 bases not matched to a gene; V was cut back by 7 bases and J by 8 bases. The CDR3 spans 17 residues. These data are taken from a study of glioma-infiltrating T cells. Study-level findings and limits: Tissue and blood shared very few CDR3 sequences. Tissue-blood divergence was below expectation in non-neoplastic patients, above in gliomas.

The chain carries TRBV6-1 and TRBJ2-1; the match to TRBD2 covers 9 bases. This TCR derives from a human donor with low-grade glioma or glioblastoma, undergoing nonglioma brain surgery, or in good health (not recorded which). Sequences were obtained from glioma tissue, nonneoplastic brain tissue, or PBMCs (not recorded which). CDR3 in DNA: TGTGCCAGCAAAAAGGCCTTCGGCGGGAGGGCCGCAGATGAGCAGTTCTTC. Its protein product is CASKKAFGGRAADEQFF.